This passage covers 20 T cell receptor beta chains from one sample sequenced in a study of shared clonotypes between healthy human individuals. TCRdb keeps only in-frame clones here, not all; method: immunoSEQ multiplex PCR. The sample contains around 2.5 million clones, 93% of which appear only once. Source material: naive CD4+ T cells from PBMCs. The subset was: CD45RA+ positively selected. The receptors originated from a man aged 18 to 29 in good health. Some clones in this sample may be carry-over from other donors' samples.

DNA for the CDR3: TGTGCCAGCAGCCTTCTGGGACTAGCGGTGAGCTCCTACAATGAGCAGTTCTTC. Translating it yields CASSLLGLAVSSYNEQFF. The gene calls are TRBV28 and TRBJ2-1; 11 bases are a match to TRBD2. Germline V gene data show CDR1 as MDHEN and CDR2 as SYDVKM. This CDR3 has 18 residues. The V segment lost 6 bases and the J segment 0 bases; nucleotides outside the gene matches: 10.

The chain links TRBV6-1 to TRBJ2-1; 7 bases are shared with TRBD1. CDR1 and CDR2 from the germline V gene are MNHNS and SASEGT. The CDR3 loop spans 15 amino acids. The trim removed 4 bases at V and 1 base at J, leaving 4 bases unmatched. This CDR3 reads CASSVDRSSYNEQFF. The CDR3 DNA follows: TGTGCCAGCAGTGTGGACAGGAGTTCCTACAATGAGCAGTTCTTC.

The chain has TRBV4-1 and TRBJ2-3, with 7 nucleotides matching TRBD2. In germline, CDR1 is MGHRA, CDR2 YSYEKL. With 3 bases clipped from V and 2 bases from J, the junction kept 11 bases outside the gene matches. The CDR3 contains 17 residues. The CDR3 sequence: CASSQAVVGGDTDTQYF. CDR3 coding DNA: TGCGCCAGCAGCCAGGCCGTAGTGGGGGGGGACACAGATACGCAGTATTTT.

This clone was picked up one time. CDR3 coding DNA: TGTGCCAGCAGTCTTCAATTAAGTCCGGCGAGCTCCTACAATGAGCAGTTCTTC. Amino acid sequence: CASSLQLSPASSYNEQFF. The J gene is TRBJ2-1, the V gene TRBV4-2; D is unclear. Per germline, CDR1 LGHNA and CDR2 YNFKEQ. The length of the CDR3 is 18 residues. Trimming shortened V by 6 bases and J by 0 bases, and 21 bases separated the two germline ends.

Comment on this clone: A junction boundary mismatches the germline segment, possibly from a read error. This chain connects TRBV6-5 to TRBJ1-5, with D possibly matching TRBD1 (5 bases). Germline V CDR1 and CDR2: MNHEY, SVGAGI. This CDR3 is 16 amino acids long. The DNA of the CDR3 is TGTGCCAGCAGATACTCGACAGTCAATAGCAATCAGCCCCAGCATTTT. Translated, it gives CASRYSTVNSNQPQHF.

The chain has TRBV7-6 and TRBJ2-1; 9 bases fit TRBD2. The CDR3 spans 16 residues. Germline V gives CDR1 SGHVS, CDR2 FNYEAQ. V dropped 3 bases and J dropped 4; count of bases not matched to a gene: 7. The CDR3 coding sequence is TGTGCCAGCAGCTTTGGCATAGCGGGAGAATACAATGAGCAGTTCTTC. This translates into CASSFGIAGEYNEQFF.

V and J are TRBV4-1 and TRBJ2-7, with 9 bases matching TRBD2. This CDR3 is built from 15 residues. V trimming: 0 bases; J trimming: 6 bases; junction bases outside the gene matches: 6. Germline values: CDR1 MGHRA, CDR2 YSYEKL. CDR3 nucleotides: TGCGCCAGCAGCCAAGATCCTAGCGGGGACTCCGAGCAGTACTTC. As protein: CASSQDPSGDSEQYF.

The J gene is TRBJ2-2, the V gene TRBV11-2; the match to TRBD1 covers 9 bases. CDR3 length: 16 amino acids. CDR1 is SGHAT, CDR2 FQNNGV, per germline. The V segment lost 2 bases and the J segment 7 bases; nucleotides outside the gene matches: 8. CDR3 sequence: CASSLYRQGEGGELFF. The CDR3 DNA sequence: TGTGCCAGCAGCTTATACCGACAGGGGGAAGGCGGGGAGCTGTTTTTT.

In the case of this clone: Within the sample, other DNA sequences also encode this same CDR3. This chain uses TRBV9 with TRBJ2-6; D gene unclear. This CDR3 has 13 residues. Looked up from germline, CDR1 is SGDLS and CDR2 is YYNGEE. The V end lost 7 bases, the J end lost 1 base, and 6 bases lay between the germline ends. The CDR3 DNA reads TGTGCCAGCTCCCGGTCTGGGGCCAACGTCCTGACTTTC. Protein product: CASSRSGANVLTF.

There are a few counts of this clone. V is TRBV10-3 and J is TRBJ1-5; D not resolved. This CDR3 has 14 residues. The germline V gene encodes CDR1 ENHRY and CDR2 SYGVKD. V was cut by 0 bases and J by 5 bases, with 8 bases left in between. CDR3 bases: TGTGCCATCAGTGAGTCGACATCGTATCAGCCCCAGCATTTT. Its protein product is CAISESTSYQPQHF.

The V gene is TRBV27, the J gene TRBJ1-5, with unresolved D. From germline, CDR1 is MNHEY and CDR2 SMNVEV (reference sequence). The CDR3 consists of 14 residues. V was shortened by 6 bases and J by 0 bases, with 9 bases between the two germline ends. Here the CDR3 reads CASRKVNSNQPQHF. The CDR3 DNA is TGTGCCAGCAGGAAAGTCAATAGCAATCAGCCCCAGCATTTT.

This clone was detected only once. Here the CDR3 reads CASSEGSVLGTDTQYF. CDR3 DNA: TGTGCCAGCAGTGAAGGCTCGGTCCTCGGCACAGATACGCAGTATTTT. V gene TRBV2 combines with J gene TRBJ2-3; D is undetermined. Trimming cost V 1 base and J 1 base, with 12 bases left between them. Germline CDR1 SNHLY, CDR2 FYNNEI. The CDR3 runs 16 residues.

About this clone itself: The same CDR3 can be traced to other DNA sequences in this sample. The genes are TRBV29-1 and TRBJ2-5; 8 bases align to TRBD1. This CDR3 contains 12 residues. The V and J ends lost 6 bases and 2 bases, in that order; junction bases with no gene match: 2. Germline loops: CDR1 SQVTM, CDR2 ANQGSEA. This CDR3 reads CSVGQGQETQYF. CDR3 nucleotide sequence: TGCAGCGTAGGACAGGGTCAAGAGACCCAGTACTTC. Together with reference TRBV29-1 and TRBJ2-5, the CDR3 gives the full variable domain: SAVISQKPSRDICQRGTSLTIQCQVDSQVTMMFWYRQQPGQSLTLIATANQGSEATYESGFVIDKFPISRPNLTFSTLTVSNMSPEDSSIYLCSVGQGQETQYFGPGTRLLVL.

In this sample, this clone turned up once. The CDR3: CASSWGLTDTQYF. DNA for the CDR3: TGTGCCAGCAGTTGGGGACTTACAGATACGCAGTATTTT. The chain recombines TRBV6-1 with TRBJ2-3, with TRBD2 as a possible D gene (6 bases). In germline, CDR1 is MNHNS, CDR2 SASEGT. Trimming took off 5 bases at V and 3 bases at J, with 9 bases between the two ends. CDR3 length: 13 amino acids.

This rearrangement joins TRBV27 to TRBJ2-1; 7 bases are shared with TRBD1. The CDR3 is 16 residues long. The trim removed 4 bases at V and 10 bases at J, leaving 16 bases unmatched. The germline V gene encodes CDR1 MNHEY and CDR2 SMNVEV (reference sequence). The CDR3 DNA reads as TGTGCCAGCAGTTACCAAACAGGGGATCCTCTCCTGGAGCAGTTCTTC. This codes for CASSYQTGDPLLEQFF.

This chain uses TRBV27 with TRBJ2-7; D is ambiguous. Germline V gene data show CDR1 as MNHEY and CDR2 as SMNVEV (reference sequence). CDR3 length: 14 residues. V was trimmed by 4 bases and J by 1 base, leaving 11 bases between them. CDR3 sequence: CASSSRLLSYEQYF. CDR3 DNA: TGTGCCAGCAGTTCCCGACTCCTTTCCTACGAGCAGTACTTC.

This chain joins TRBV7-2 and TRBJ2-1; TRBD2 matches 8 bases. V shed 5 bases, J shed 6 bases, and the junction held 15 bases outside the gene matches. The CDR3 is made up of 17 amino acids. Germline CDR1 is SGHTA and CDR2 is FQGNSA. The CDR3 sequence is CASSPRGAGGFLNEQFF. Here the CDR3 DNA reads TGTGCCAGCAGCCCACGAGGGGCGGGAGGCTTTCTCAATGAGCAGTTCTTC.

The V gene is TRBV4-1, the J gene TRBJ1-5; D may be TRBD1 (5 bases). This CDR3 contains 15 residues. V shed 0 bases and J shed 6 bases, with 12 bases lying between them. Germline loops: CDR1 MGHRA, CDR2 YSYEKL. The CDR3 DNA follows: TGCGCCAGCAGCCAAGATACCGGGAGGGGTCAGCCCCAGCATTTT. Its protein is CASSQDTGRGQPQHF.

The V gene is TRBV7-9, the J gene TRBJ2-5; 7 positions match TRBD1. CDR1 is SEHNR and CDR2 is FQNEAQ in the germline V gene (reference sequence). The CDR3 spans 14 residues. V was pared by 5 bases and J by 5 bases, with 8 bases of the junction left unmatched. Here the CDR3 reads CASSVNQGEETQYF. The CDR3 nucleotides are TGTGCCAGCAGCGTAAACCAGGGGGAGGAGACCCAGTACTTC. Based on the CDR3 plus reference TRBV7-9 and TRBJ2-5, the full variable domain is DTGVSQNPRHKITKRGQNVTFRCDPISEHNRLYWYRQTLGQGPEFLTYFQNEAQLEKSRLLSDRFSAERPKGSFSTLEIQRTEQGDSAMYLCASSVNQGEETQYFGPGTRLLVL.

DNA for the CDR3: TGCGCCAGCAGAAACTCCGTGCGGGACACAGATACGCAGTATTTT. Translation: CASRNSVRDTDTQYF. This sequence joins TRBV10-1 and TRBJ2-3; a possible D gene is TRBD2 (6 bases). CDR3 length: 15 amino acids. Trimming took off 6 bases at V and 2 bases at J, with 15 bases between the two ends. Looked up from germline, CDR1 is WNHNN and CDR2 is SYGVQD (reference sequence).